Listed below are T cell receptor beta chains from one sample, sequenced in a study of cytomegalovirus exposure and HLA in healthy donors. Using immunoSEQ multiplex PCR, the repertoire was profiled, and TCRdb retains in-frame clones only, with some absent. This table has over 130,000 clones, just over 70% appearing once. Specimen: PBMCs. Receptor source: a young woman in good health and CMV-seronegative. Both conserved end residues are part of each CDR3. Each record gives: D gene, V gene, clone size, J gene, CDR3 protein, CDR3 DNA. A D gene is named only where the DNA matches it firmly. Only part of the rows carry a size: once, few, many, or a class if the clone is expanded.

-	TRBV30	-	TRBJ1-6	CAWSGTSTLHF	TGTGCCTGGAGTGGAACGAGCACCCTCCACTTT
-	TRBV7-9	-	TRBJ1-5	CASSLAGDSDQPQHF	TGTGCCAGCAGCTTAGCGGGCGATAGCGATCAGCCCCAGCATTTT
-	TRBV2	-	TRBJ2-3	CASRAFDTQYF	TGTGCCAGCAGAGCGTTCGATACGCAGTATTTT
-	TRBV10-3	-	TRBJ1-5	CAISEGRVSQPQHF	TGTGCCATCAGTGAGGGCAGGGTGAGTCAGCCCCAGCATTTT
-	TRBV7-8	-	TRBJ1-1	CASSLPGESEAFF	TGTGCCAGCAGCTTACCCGGGGAAAGCGAAGCTTTCTTT
TRBD2	TRBV11-2	few	TRBJ2-1	CASSLAGGQFF	TGTGCCAGCAGCTTAGCGGGGGGGCAGTTCTTC
-	TRBV7-2	once	TRBJ2-7	CASSFHSYEQYF	TGTGCCAGCAGCTTCCACTCCTACGAGCAGTACTTC
TRBD2	TRBV6-1	-	TRBJ2-3	CASGGVGGRDTQYF	TGTGCCAGCGGAGGGGTGGGGGGGAGGGATACGCAGTATTTT
TRBD2	TRBV5-1	-	TRBJ2-5	CASSLAGTSGETQYF	TGCGCCAGCAGCTTGGCCGGGACTAGCGGAGAGACCCAGTACTTC
-	TRBV2	-	TRBJ2-1	CASRTDSHNEQFF	TGTGCCAGCAGGACCGACAGCCACAATGAGCAGTTCTTC
TRBD1	TRBV30	-	TRBJ1-4	CAWSAEGAEEKLFF	TGTGCCTGGAGCGCCGAGGGGGCAGAAGAAAAACTGTTTTTT
-	TRBV6-6	-	TRBJ2-1	CASSYRRGDEQFF	TGTGCCAGCAGTTATCGTAGGGGCGATGAGCAGTTCTTC
TRBD1	TRBV7-3	few	TRBJ2-7	CASSPQGDLEQYF	TGTGCCAGCAGCCCCCAGGGGGATCTCGAGCAGTACTTC
-	TRBV9	-	TRBJ1-1	CASSVVDRLPLNTEAFF	TGTGCCAGCAGCGTAGTAGACAGGCTACCCTTGAACACTGAAGCTTTCTTT
-	TRBV6-1	-	TRBJ2-7	CASSRVLEGEQYF	TGTGCCAGCTCAAGGGTCTTGGAGGGGGAGCAGTACTTC
-	TRBV5-1	once	TRBJ1-3	CASSSVGSGNTIYF	TGCGCCAGCAGCTCGGTTGGCTCTGGAAACACCATATATTTT
-	TRBV6-5	-	TRBJ1-1	CASCGWEGEAFF	TGTGCCAGCTGTGGGTGGGAGGGTGAAGCTTTCTTT
TRBD2	TRBV19	few	TRBJ2-5	CASSPILAEEETQYF	TGTGCCAGTAGCCCAATACTAGCGGAGGAAGAGACCCAGTACTTC
TRBD1	TRBV5-1	-	TRBJ1-1	CASGQGGSTEAFF	TGCGCCAGTGGACAGGGAGGAAGTACTGAAGCTTTCTTT
-	TRBV7-9	-	TRBJ2-5	CASSSTRGETQHF	TGTGCCAGCAGCTCGACCAGGGGGGAGACCCAGCACTTC
TRBD1	TRBV7-3	-	TRBJ2-4	CASSLRVGTGGDIQYF	TGTGCCAGCAGCTTAAGGGTTGGGACAGGGGGGGACATTCAGTACTTC
TRBD1	TRBV4-1	-	TRBJ2-7	CASSLEFDRAKYEQYF	TGCGCCAGCAGCCTGGAATTCGACAGGGCTAAATACGAGCAGTACTTC
-	TRBV30	few	TRBJ1-5	CAWSSRENQPQHF	TGTGCCTGGAGTAGCCGGGAAAATCAGCCCCAGCATTTT
TRBD1	TRBV7-3	-	TRBJ2-1	CASSFLGTGDEQFF	TGTGCCAGCAGCTTCCTTGGGACAGGGGATGAGCAGTTCTTC
-	TRBV9	-	TRBJ1-5	CASSLMGGADQPQHF	TGTGCCAGCAGCCTTATGGGAGGGGCCGATCAGCCCCAGCATTTT
-	TRBV18	few	TRBJ2-7	CASSSTRHEQYF	TGTGCCAGCTCATCCACACGCCACGAGCAGTACTTC
TRBD1	TRBV4-1	-	TRBJ1-5	CASSHPGTGHQPQHF	TGCGCCAGCAGCCATCCTGGGACAGGTCATCAGCCCCAGCATTTT
TRBD1	TRBV18	-	TRBJ1-6	CASSNVEGANSPLHF	TGTGCCAGCTCCAACGTTGAGGGGGCGAATTCACCCCTCCACTTT
TRBD1	TRBV2	once	TRBJ2-5	CASSAAKGAGMETQYF	TGTGCCAGCAGTGCAGCTAAGGGGGCCGGGATGGAGACCCAGTACTTC
TRBD1	TRBV6-5	-	TRBJ1-5	CASSYRGLGDWPQHF	TGTGCCAGCAGTTACAGGGGGCTTGGAGATTGGCCCCAGCATTTT
-	TRBV11-2	-	TRBJ2-5	CASSISSQETQYF	TGTGCCAGCAGCATTAGCTCCCAAGAGACCCAGTACTTC
-	TRBV5-1	-	TRBJ2-3	CASSLEPGNKDTQYF	TGCGCCAGCAGCTTGGAGCCCGGGAACAAAGATACGCAGTATTTT
-	TRBV2	-	TRBJ1-4	CASSDSGKKLFF	TGTGCCAGCAGTGATTCGGGGAAAAAACTGTTTTTT
TRBD2	TRBV11-2	-	TRBJ2-1	CASSPRVSSGGNEQFF	TGTGCCAGCAGCCCCCGGGTGTCTAGCGGGGGGAATGAGCAGTTCTTC
TRBD2	TRBV5-1	-	TRBJ2-1	CASYSGGAYNEQFF	TGCGCCAGCTATAGCGGGGGGGCCTACAATGAGCAGTTCTTC
-	TRBV7-9	once	TRBJ2-3	CASSSPGHRTDTQYF	TGTGCCAGCAGCTCACCGGGACACCGCACAGATACGCAGTATTTT